This T cell receptor beta chain originates from a study of chronic HIV infection and antiretroviral therapy. TCRdb redid the calling of the 5' RACE reads with MiXCR, one entry per CDR3 protein. The table lists about 38,000 distinct CDR3 sequences, approximately 7.4% of them singletons. Per germline, CDR1 SGHAT and CDR2 FQNNGV. The CDR3 has 18 amino acids. Losses at the gene ends were 3 bases for V and 0 bases for J; bases not matched to a gene: 8. The table lists this clonotype with many counts. This sequence was found in an adult who had HIV and had not received antiretroviral therapy, or was an uninfected healthy control (not recorded which). The sequenced sample consisted of peripheral blood. The genes are TRBV11-2 and TRBJ2-6, with 7 nucleotides matching TRBD1. The CDR3 here is CASSLGQTTFSGANVLTF. CDR3 sequence (DNA): TGTGCCAGCAGCTTGGGACAGACGACTTTCTCTGGGGCCAACGTCCTGACTTTC.